This entry is about one TCR beta chain. Its ends do not fully match the called genes, so a read error is possible. CDR3 length equals 15 residues. Germline V CDR1 and CDR2: MGHRA, YSYEKL. TCRdb processed the 5' RACE reads anew with MiXCR; each CDR3 protein has one entry. The data show tens of thousands of distinct CDR3 sequences, roughly 28% seen once. The clonotype comes from a female donor with breast cancer. V and J are TRBV4-1 and TRBJ1-1, with D perhaps matching TRBD1 (5 bases). Input material: naive CD4+ T cells sorted from blood. Regarding subset: naive CD4+ T cells, CD4+CD45RA+CD25-. CDR3 sequence reads: CAGSQLPGPYTEAFF. Here the CDR3 DNA reads TGCGCCGGCAGCCAACTGCCAGGGCCCTACACTGAAGCTTTCTTT.